A single sample is the source of the 7 T cell receptor beta chains below, sequenced in a study of blood T cell repertoires in COVID-19. Produced via immunoSEQ multiplex PCR; TCRdb's table is partial and in-frame only. The repertoire has 250,000 to 300,000 clones, about 86% of them found once; the top ten carry 12%. The sequencing input was peripheral blood. The receptors come from a woman in her 30s with COVID-19, enrolled during active disease.

This clone was detected a few times. V usage is TRBV6-4 and J usage is TRBJ1-5; D not resolved. CDR1 and CDR2 from the germline V gene are MRHNA and SNTAGT. V shed 3 bases and J shed 1 base, with 4 bases lying between them. The CDR3 runs to 13 residues. This CDR3 is CASSESSNQPQHF. The CDR3 DNA is TGTGCCAGCAGTGAAAGCAGCAATCAGCCCCAGCATTTT.

The chain joins TRBV7-9 to TRBJ2-1; unclear D gene. Trimming cost V 8 bases and J 6 bases, with 14 bases left between them. This CDR3 comprises 13 residues. Germline-derived CDR1 and CDR2 are SEHNR and FQNEAQ (reference sequence). The CDR3 loop reads CASVPPRSNEQFF. The CDR3 nucleotides are TGTGCCAGCGTCCCGCCGAGATCCAATGAGCAGTTCTTC.

The V call is TRBV2, the J call TRBJ2-5; D unclear. This CDR3 has 13 amino acids. Germline assignment: CDR1 SNHLY and CDR2 FYNNEI. Trimming took 4 bases from V and 1 from J, leaving 7 bases between them. CDR3 protein: CASSGNSQETQYF. The CDR3 nucleotides read TGTGCCAGCAGTGGCAACAGCCAAGAGACCCAGTACTTC. The complete variable domain, with remaining parts taken from reference TRBV2 and TRBJ2-5, reads EPEVTQTPSHQVTQMGQEVILRCVPISNHLYFYWYRQILGQKVEFLVSFYNNEISEKSEIFDDQFSVERPDGSNFTLKIRSTKLEDSAMYFCASSGNSQETQYFGPGTRLLVL.

In nucleotides, the CDR3 is TGTGCCAGCAGTGAAGCAGGGGCTGGAAACACCATATATTTT. This gives the protein CASSEAGAGNTIYF. V is TRBV6-1 and J is TRBJ1-3; D might be TRBD1 (5 bases). Germline V gives CDR1 MNHNS, CDR2 SASEGT. Between the trimmed V and J ends, which lost 0 bases and 2 bases, there was a span of 5 bases. The CDR3 consists of 14 residues.

The chain's CDR3 is CAWREQLEAFF. The CDR3 region has the DNA TGTGCCTGGAGGGAACAGTTAGAAGCTTTCTTT. V usage is TRBV30 and J usage is TRBJ1-1; D not resolved. Germline V gives CDR1 GTSNPN, CDR2 SVGIG (reference sequence). The V end was cut by 3 bases, the J end by 8 bases, with 10 bases between. The CDR3 has 11 residues.

The V call is TRBV5-1, the J call TRBJ2-1; 9 nucleotides line up with TRBD1. Per the germline V gene, CDR1 is SGHRS and CDR2 is YFSETQ. The CDR3 runs 17 residues. Trimming cost V 2 bases and J 7 bases; bases outside gene matches: 13. Written as DNA, the CDR3 is TGCGCCAGCAGCTTCACAGGGGGCGCACCCCCACGAAATGAGCAGTTCTTC. This sequence encodes CASSFTGGAPPRNEQFF.

This clone occurred once. The chain uses TRBV11-2 and TRBJ2-7, with 8 bases aligning to TRBD2. Germline trimming cut 4 bases from V and 5 bases from J; bases unmatched to any gene: 10. Germline V gives CDR1 SGHAT, CDR2 FQNNGV. The length of the CDR3 is 15 residues. CDR3 DNA: TGTGCCAGCAGCTCCCGACGGGGGGGAAGAGACGAGCAGTACTTC. Protein product: CASSSRRGGRDEQYF.